This paragraph reports one T cell receptor (beta chain). This sample is part of a study of shared clonotypes between healthy human individuals. About the study: Per donor, three plates held CD4 naive cells, three held CD4 memory, two held CD8 naive and one held CD8 memory.

Trimming cost V 2 bases and J 5 bases; bases outside gene matches: 8. The CDR3 length is 15 residues. Germline loops: CDR1 SGHTA, CDR2 FQGNSA. The table came from immunoSEQ multiplex PCR; TCRdb's copy has only in-frame clones and leaves some out. The sample has about 2 million clones, 85% to 95% seen once. The chain links TRBV7-2 to TRBJ2-5; 7 bases map to TRBD2. The clonotype was recovered from a young man in good health. Sequencing was carried out using naive CD4+ T cells sorted from blood. Subset specified: CD45RA+ positively selected. The CDR3 sequence: CASSLILAARETQYF. The DNA of the CDR3 is TGTGCCAGCAGCTTAATTCTAGCGGCTCGTGAGACCCAGTACTTC.